One and the same sample provided the 13 T cell receptor beta chains below, sequenced in a study of blood T cell repertoires in COVID-19. Method: immunoSEQ multiplex PCR; TCRdb's copy keeps in-frame clones and lacks some. The sample lists about 51,000 clones, approximately 90% occurring once. The sequenced material came from peripheral blood. Receptors were obtained from a man aged 45 to 65 with acute or convalescent COVID-19.

In its sample, this clone was seen once. This chain connects TRBV4-1 to TRBJ1-1; 8 bases are a match to TRBD1. Unmatched junction bases numbered 5, after V lost 4 bases and J lost 1 base. This CDR3 is 15 amino acids long. In germline, CDR1 is MGHRA, CDR2 YSYEKL. The DNA for the CDR3 is TGCGCCAGCAGCCCCCGGACAGGGTCGAACACTGAAGCTTTCTTT. Translating gives CASSPRTGSNTEAFF.

The genes are TRBV2 and TRBJ1-1; a weak D match, TRBD1 (5 bases). The V gene's germline CDR1 is SNHLY and CDR2 FYNNEI. The CDR3 runs to 15 residues. Trimming pared 8 bases from V and 8 bases from J, leaving 24 bases between. This CDR3 reads CASQHSQGGYSEAFF. CDR3 sequence (DNA): TGTGCCAGCCAGCACTCCCAGGGCGGTTATTCGGAAGCTTTCTTT.

This clone has a single count. The chain carries TRBV3-1 (or the pseudogene TRBV3-2) and TRBJ1-4, with 9 nucleotides matching TRBD1. The junction had 14 bases not matched to a gene; V was cut back by 0 bases and J by 6 bases. The CDR3 sequence is 19 residues long. CDR1 and CDR2 from the germline V gene are LGHDT and YNNKEL (reference sequence). CDR3 region: CASSQDLSGTGSFDEKLFF. CDR3 sequence (DNA): TGTGCCAGCAGCCAAGATTTGTCCGGGACAGGGAGCTTTGATGAAAAACTGTTTTTT.

The chain has TRBV11-3 and TRBJ2-3; 7 positions agree with TRBD2. The CDR3 sequence is 15 residues long. The V gene end was trimmed by 5 bases and the J gene end by 4 bases; junction bases not matched to a gene: 9. Germline CDR1 reads SGHNT; CDR2 reads YENEEA. Here the CDR3 reads CASSRGGGASDTQYF. The CDR3 DNA reads as TGTGCCAGCAGCAGAGGCGGGGGAGCCTCAGATACGCAGTATTTT.

This rearrangement joins TRBV18 to TRBJ1-6; D is possibly TRBD1 (5 bases). V shed 5 bases and J shed 9 bases, with 14 bases lying between them. This CDR3 spans 14 amino acids. Germline-derived CDR1 and CDR2 are KGHSH and LQKENI. The CDR3 region is CASSSTDDSSPLHF. The CDR3 DNA is TGTGCCAGCTCATCGACAGATGATTCTTCACCCCTCCACTTT.

This clone was observed a handful of times. The rearrangement uses TRBV5-1 and TRBJ2-7; D is uncertain. V was trimmed by 1 base and J by 2 bases, leaving 10 bases between them. Germline V gives CDR1 SGHRS, CDR2 YFSETQ. This CDR3 has 14 residues. CDR3: CASSLSGMPYEQYF. In DNA, the CDR3 is TGCGCCAGCAGCTTGTCGGGTATGCCCTACGAGCAGTACTTC.

V is TRBV9 and J is TRBJ1-5; unclear D gene. CDR1 and CDR2 (germline): SGDLS, YYNGEE. The CDR3 totals 14 residues. V lost 3 bases and J 0 bases, leaving 7 bases between the germline ends. CDR3 loop: CASSAGNSNQPQHF. CDR3 DNA sequence: TGTGCCAGCAGCGCCGGTAATAGCAATCAGCCCCAGCATTTT.

J is TRBJ2-1 and V is TRBV11-1; a possible D gene is TRBD2 (6 bases). CDR1 and CDR2 (germline): SGHAT, FQDESV (reference sequence). There are 14 residues in the CDR3. V lost 2 bases and J 6 bases, leaving 11 bases between the germline ends. As DNA, the CDR3 is TGTGCCAGCAGCTTACGGGAGCTAGCCAATGAGCAGTTCTTC. It yields the protein CASSLRELANEQFF.

The genes are TRBV23-1 and TRBJ1-2; no firm D call. TRBV23-1 is an ORF for which the function is uncertain. Trimming pared 11 bases from V and 7 bases from J, leaving 23 bases between. The CDR3 loop spans 14 amino acids. The DNA of the CDR3 is TGCGCCCGCTCATCGGAAGGGAGAGGTTTTGGCTACACCTTC. The encoded protein is CARSSEGRGFGYTF.

The genes are TRBV2 and TRBJ1-1, with a possible D match to TRBD1 (6 bases). Germline V gene sequence: CDR1 SNHLY, CDR2 FYNNEI. V shed 6 bases and J shed 10 bases, with 12 bases lying between them. The CDR3 consists of 11 residues. The CDR3 DNA sequence: TGTGCCAGCAGAGGGGACATTCCAGCTTTCTTT. Protein: CASRGDIPAFF. Full variable domain (outside the CDR3, taken from reference TRBV2 and TRBJ1-1): EPEVTQTPSHQVTQMGQEVILRCVPISNHLYFYWYRQILGQKVEFLVSFYNNEISEKSEIFDDQFSVERPDGSNFTLKIRSTKLEDSAMYFCASRGDIPAFFGQGTRLTVV.

The chain joins TRBV11-2 to TRBJ1-6; a possible D gene is TRBD1 (5 bases). Between the trimmed V and J ends, which lost 4 bases and 7 bases, there was a span of 11 bases. CDR1 SGHAT and CDR2 FQNNGV come from the germline V gene. CDR3 length: 14 residues. CDR3 in amino acids: CASSSLTANSPLHF. As DNA, the CDR3 is TGTGCCAGCAGCTCCTTGACAGCCAATTCACCCCTCCACTTT.

The chain is built from TRBV30 and TRBJ1-5; D remains unclear. V lost 3 bases and J lost 10, with 10 bases in between. In germline, CDR1 is GTSNPN, CDR2 SVGIG (reference sequence). The CDR3 has 11 residues. The CDR3 DNA reads TGTGCCTGGAGGGAGTGGCAACCCCAGCATTTT. The encoded protein is CAWREWQPQHF.

The chain joins TRBV10-2 to TRBJ1-5, with unresolved D. V was shortened by 6 bases and J by 0 bases, with 6 bases between the two germline ends. Germline V gene data show CDR1 as WSHSY and CDR2 as SAAADI. The CDR3 is 13 amino acids. DNA of the CDR3: TGCGCCAGCAGCGCTAATAGCAATCAGCCCCAGCATTTT. This translates into CASSANSNQPQHF.